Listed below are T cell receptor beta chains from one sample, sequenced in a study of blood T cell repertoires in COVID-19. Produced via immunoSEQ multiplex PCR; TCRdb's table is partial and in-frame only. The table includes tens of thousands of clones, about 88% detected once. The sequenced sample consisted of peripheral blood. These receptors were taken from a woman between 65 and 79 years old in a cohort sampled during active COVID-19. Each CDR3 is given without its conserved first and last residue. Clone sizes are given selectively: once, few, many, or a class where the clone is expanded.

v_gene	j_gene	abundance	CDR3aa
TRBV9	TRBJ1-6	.	ASSVGLLSLGGSPLH
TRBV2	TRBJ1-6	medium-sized	ASREQGLNSPLH
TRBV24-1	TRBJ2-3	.	ATGAGGGDTQY
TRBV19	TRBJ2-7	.	ASSIPGTVTYEQY
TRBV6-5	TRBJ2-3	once	ASSYAPGGTPDTQY
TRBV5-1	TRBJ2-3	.	ASGLGSTDTQY
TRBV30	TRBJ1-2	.	AWRGGQGAYGYT
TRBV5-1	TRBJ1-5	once	ASSLDGGQGGGQPQH
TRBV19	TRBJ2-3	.	ASSTLREADTQY
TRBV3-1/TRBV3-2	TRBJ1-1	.	ASSHGRVTEAF
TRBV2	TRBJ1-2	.	ASTVTRGPGYT
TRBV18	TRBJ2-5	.	ASSLMRAEETQY
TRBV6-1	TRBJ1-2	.	ASSEAGGGGGSGYT
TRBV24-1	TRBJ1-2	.	ATSDPDRLYGYT
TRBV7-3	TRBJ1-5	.	ASSFMANQPQH
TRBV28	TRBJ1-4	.	ASNGDEKLF
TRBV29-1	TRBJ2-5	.	SVDGQGETQY
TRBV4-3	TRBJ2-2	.	ASSQEPQGASGELF
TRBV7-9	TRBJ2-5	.	ASSRVGDRVKETQY
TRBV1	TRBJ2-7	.	TSSWGLAIPYEQY
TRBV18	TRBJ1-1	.	ASSPPGRAEAF
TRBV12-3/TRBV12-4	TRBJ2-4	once	ASSRADGGIQY
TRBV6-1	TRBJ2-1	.	ASSEWGQGSNEQF
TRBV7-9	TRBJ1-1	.	ASSYAPGHPNTEAF
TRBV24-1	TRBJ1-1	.	ATSDSPGQGDTEAF
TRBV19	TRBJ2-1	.	ASSIAGTSVNNEQF
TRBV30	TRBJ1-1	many	AWSVSVTEAF
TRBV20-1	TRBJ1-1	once	SVGGVTEAF
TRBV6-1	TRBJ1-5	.	ASSERPNQPQH
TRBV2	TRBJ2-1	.	ASTGLAGVNAYNEQF
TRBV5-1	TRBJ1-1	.	ASSPDRGTEAF
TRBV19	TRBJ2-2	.	ASTLLGNTGELF
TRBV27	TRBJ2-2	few	ASSRNRASGELF
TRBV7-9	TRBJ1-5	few	ASSPTNQPQH
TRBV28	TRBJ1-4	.	ASSLGHSTTNEKLF
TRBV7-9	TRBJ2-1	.	ASSSEGFWANNEQF
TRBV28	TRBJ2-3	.	ASTGATSTDTQY
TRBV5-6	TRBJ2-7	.	ASSVGYEQY
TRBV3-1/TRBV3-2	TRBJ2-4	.	ASSPRQGAKNIQY
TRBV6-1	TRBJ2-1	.	ASSEPGQGSNEQF
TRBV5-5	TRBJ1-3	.	ASSWTGQGAGNTIY
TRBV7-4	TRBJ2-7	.	ASSLVVCRGTWVR
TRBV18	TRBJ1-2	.	ASSPPGLDNYGYT
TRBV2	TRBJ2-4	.	ASSVQGNQNIQY
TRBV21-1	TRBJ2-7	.	ASSNPRDTRYEQY
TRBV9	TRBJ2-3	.	ASSVDRGTDTQY
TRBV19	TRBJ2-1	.	ASSNQANEQF
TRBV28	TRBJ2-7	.	ASSSDRTGYEQY
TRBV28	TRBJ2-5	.	ASSSSPPGLAGETQY
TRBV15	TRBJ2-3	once	ATSRGAGTSGTDTQY
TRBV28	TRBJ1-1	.	ASTPGGPGTEAF
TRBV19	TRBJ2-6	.	ASIEGHGTSGANVLT
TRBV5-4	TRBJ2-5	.	ASSFGETQY
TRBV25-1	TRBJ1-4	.	ASSAMKDSANEKLF
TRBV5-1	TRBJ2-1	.	ASSLDLSSYNEQF
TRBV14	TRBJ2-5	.	ASSQDNLGETQY
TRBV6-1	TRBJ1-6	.	ASSEAPRGRHSPLH